The 17 T cell receptor beta chains below all came from one sample that was sequenced in a study of post-analysis software for immune sequencing data. Notes on the study in general: Patients had higher frequencies than controls of about 5 TRBV segments, including TRBV5-6, TRBV5-1 and TRBV20-1.

These TCRs are of unknown antigen specificity. The library was made from cDNA and included unique molecular identifiers. TCRdb independently ran MiXCR on the PCR reads; one entry per CDR3 protein. The top ten hold approximately 10% of the sample, which has hundreds of thousands of distinct CDR3 sequences, around 64% seen once. Specimen: blood. Receptors originate from a girl aged 2 to 10 with multiple sclerosis.

There are a few counts of this clonotype. The chain employs TRBV10-3 and TRBJ2-3; TRBD2 matches 7 bases. V was pared by 7 bases and J by 1 base, with 5 bases of the junction left unmatched. This CDR3 comprises 14 residues. The germline gives CDR1 ENHRY, CDR2 SYGVKD. CDR3 sequence (DNA): TGTGCCATCATGCGGGAGCGGGGCACAGATACGCAGTATTTT. Translating gives CAIMRERGTDTQYF.

This clonotype has more than one count but fewer than ten. The chain joins TRBV29-1 to TRBJ1-2; 9 bases align to TRBD1. In germline, CDR1 is SQVTM, CDR2 ANQGSEA. V shed 7 bases and J 4 bases; nucleotides not matched to a gene: 4. The CDR3 is made up of 12 amino acids. The CDR3 here is CSASTGGYGYTF. CDR3 DNA: TGCAGCGCTTCGACAGGGGGCTATGGCTACACCTTC.

The chain has TRBV29-1 and TRBJ2-5; weak D call: TRBD2 (5 bases). This CDR3 spans 13 amino acids. Trimming pared 7 bases from V and 4 bases from J, leaving 16 bases between. Germline CDR1 reads SQVTM; CDR2 reads ANQGSEA. The DNA for the CDR3 is TGCAGCGCCCGAGGGCCCAGGACAGAGACCCAGTACTTC. Its protein is CSARGPRTETQYF.

On this clonotype itself: Mismatch with germline at one junction end may stem from a read error. The chain uses TRBV7-2 and TRBJ2-5; a possible D gene is TRBD1 (6 bases). This CDR3 has 14 amino acids. Germline V CDR1 and CDR2: SGHTA, FQGNSA. The CDR3 coding sequence is TGTGCCAACAGCTTACAGGGCAGGGAAGAGACCCAGTACTTC. The encoded protein is CANSLQGREETQYF.

The rearrangement uses TRBV7-3 and TRBJ2-1; 13 bases are shared with TRBD2. Germline V gene sequence: CDR1 SGHTA, CDR2 FQGTGA. There are 15 residues in the CDR3. Trimming removed 5 bases from V and 8 bases from J; junction bases left unmatched: 6. CDR3 DNA sequence: TGTGCCAGCAGCCCGGGACTAGCGGGACAGGATGAGCAGTTCTTC. Amino acid sequence: CASSPGLAGQDEQFF. Full variable domain (rest looked up from reference TRBV7-3 and TRBJ2-1): GAGVSQTPSNKVTEKGKYVELRCDPISGHTALYWYRQSLGQGPEFLIYFQGTGAADDSGLPNDRFFAVRPEGSVSTLKIQRTERGDSAVYLCASSPGLAGQDEQFFGPGTRLTVL.

The rearrangement joins TRBV29-1 to TRBJ2-7; 10 positions agree with TRBD1. The V segment lost 6 bases and the J segment 5 bases; nucleotides outside the gene matches: 13. CDR3 size: 15 residues. Germline CDR1 SQVTM, CDR2 ANQGSEA. CDR3: CSVGTSGTGVHEQYF. The DNA for the CDR3 is TGCAGCGTCGGGACCTCCGGGACAGGGGTTCACGAGCAGTACTTC.

The rearrangement joins TRBV7-6 to TRBJ2-7, with D tentatively TRBD1 (5 bases). The CDR3 covers 14 residues. Trimming took 4 bases from V and 2 from J, leaving 12 bases between them. Germline V CDR1 and CDR2: SGHVS, FNYEAQ. The CDR3 coding sequence is TGTGCCAGCAGCTCGGCGACAGTTCCCTACGAGCAGTACTTC. Translation: CASSSATVPYEQYF.

The rearrangement joins TRBV11-2 to TRBJ2-3, with TRBD1 matching 8 bases. Trimming cost V 5 bases and J 2 bases; bases outside gene matches: 6. The CDR3 has 15 residues. Germline V lookup: CDR1 SGHAT, CDR2 FQNNGV. The CDR3 loop reads CASSRYRGSTDTQYF. The CDR3 bases are TGTGCCAGCAGCCGATACAGGGGGTCCACAGATACGCAGTATTTT.

The chain uses TRBV7-9 and TRBJ1-1; weak D call: TRBD1 (5 bases). The CDR3 runs to 14 residues. The V and J ends lost 1 base and 5 bases respectively, with 11 bases between them. The germline gives CDR1 SEHNR, CDR2 FQNEAQ (reference sequence). CDR3 nucleotides: TGTGCCAGCAGCTTAGGGAGTGGGACGACTGAAGCTTTCTTT. Amino acids: CASSLGSGTTEAFF. Using reference TRBV7-9 and TRBJ1-1 for the parts outside the CDR3, the full variable domain is DTGVSQNPRHKITKRGQNVTFRCDPISEHNRLYWYRQTLGQGPEFLTYFQNEAQLEKSRLLSDRFSAERPKGSFSTLEIQRTEQGDSAMYLCASSLGSGTTEAFFGQGTRLTVV.

The chain uses TRBV29-1 and TRBJ1-1; D uncertain. CDR1 and CDR2 (germline): SQVTM, ANQGSEA. The CDR3 spans 10 residues. V lost 8 bases, J lost 6 bases, and 10 bases lay in between. CDR3 sequence reads: CSTRTAEAFF. CDR3 nucleotide sequence: TGCAGCACGAGGACGGCTGAAGCTTTCTTT.

V and J are TRBV4-3 and TRBJ2-1, with no clear D. This CDR3 region has 13 residues. V lost 0 bases to trimming and J lost 5 bases, with 5 bases between them. CDR1 and CDR2 (germline): LGHNA, YSLEER. Here the CDR3 reads CASSQDFDNEQFF. Written as DNA, the CDR3 is TGCGCCAGCAGCCAAGATTTCGACAATGAGCAGTTCTTC.

CDR3 sequence reads: CSVDRAPYNEQYF. CDR3 nucleotides: TGCAGCGTTGACAGGGCCCCCTACAATGAGCAGTACTTC. The V call is TRBV29-1, the J call TRBJ2-5, with a tentative D call TRBD1 (5 bases). Per the germline V gene, CDR1 is SQVTM and CDR2 is ANQGSEA. V dropped 3 bases and J dropped 11 bases, with 19 bases sitting between them. The CDR3 is 13 residues long.

The chain employs TRBV7-9 and TRBJ2-1; D gene ambiguous. Trimming removed 2 bases at V and 8 bases at J, with 7 bases between. The CDR3 is 12 amino acids. The germline CDR1 and CDR2 sequences are SEHNR and FQNEAQ (reference sequence). Here the CDR3 DNA reads TGTGCCAGCAGCTTATCCCCTTATGAGCAGTTCTTC. The encoded protein is CASSLSPYEQFF.

The CDR3 is CASSPFSSTDTQYF. CDR3 DNA: TGTGCCAGCAGCCCCTTCTCTAGCACAGATACGCAGTATTTT. This chain links TRBV9 with TRBJ2-3; D is unresolved. The CDR3 length is 14 residues. CDR1 and CDR2 from the germline V gene are SGDLS and YYNGEE. Trimming took 4 bases from V and 0 from J, leaving 9 bases between them.

This clonotype was picked up one time. The chain has TRBV20-1 and TRBJ2-5, with D perhaps matching TRBD1 (6 bases). The germline gives CDR1 DFQATT, CDR2 SNEGSKA (reference sequence). V lost 3 bases to trimming and J lost 1 base, with 9 bases between them. This CDR3 contains 13 residues. The CDR3 is CSASATGQETQYF. The DNA for the CDR3 is TGCAGTGCTAGTGCGACAGGCCAAGAGACCCAGTACTTC.

This clonotype was observed a single time. The V and J genes are TRBV29-1 and TRBJ2-1; unclear D gene. In germline, CDR1 is SQVTM, CDR2 ANQGSEA. Trimming shortened V by 6 bases and J by 10 bases, and 16 bases separated the two germline ends. The CDR3 covers 12 residues. CDR3 protein: CSVTRTSYEQFF. DNA of the CDR3: TGCAGCGTCACCCGAACCTCCTACGAGCAGTTCTTC.

This clonotype was found a few times. The chain uses TRBV29-1 and TRBJ2-1; no clear D gene. Germline V lookup: CDR1 SQVTM, CDR2 ANQGSEA. The CDR3 covers 14 residues. Between the trimmed V and J ends, which lost 7 bases and 0 bases, there was a span of 13 bases. The CDR3 DNA is TGCAGCGCCTCGGAGCCCAGCTCCTACAATGAGCAGTTCTTC. Translating gives CSASEPSSYNEQFF.